This T cell receptor beta chain originates from a study of T-cell reconstitution after alpha-beta-depleted transplantation in children. This clonotype showed up many times. Unique molecular identifiers were used in preparing the TCRbeta library. TCRdb re-called the PCR reads with MiXCR, one entry per CDR3 protein. This table has hundreds of thousands of distinct CDR3 sequences, 13% appearing once. This CDR3 region has 11 residues. The germline V gene has CDR1 DFQATT and CDR2 SNEGSKA (reference sequence). The sequence derives from a male patient younger than 18 who had a stem cell transplant for acute myeloid leukemia, so the T cells may come from the graft donor. This chain uses TRBV20-1 with TRBJ2-3, with D possibly being TRBD1 (6 bases). The sample was PBMCs, mostly from graft donor cells, taken 360 days after TCRalphabeta/CD19-depleted stem cell transplant. In DNA, the CDR3 is TGCTCCGGGACATCTGCAGATACGCAGTATTTT. This gives the protein CSGTSADTQYF.